The clone carrying this T cell receptor (beta chain) showed up just once. What it binds is unknown. This sample stems from a study of cytomegalovirus exposure and HLA in healthy donors. Whole-study findings and limits: Later analysis showed TCR association rates varying by HLA locus, highest for DRB1 and lowest for HLA-C. Relative to the approximately 700-donor mean, N-insertions were reportedly fewer in an Asian-associated ancestry cluster in a later analysis. Later analysis revealed greater clonal expansion in HLA-associated TCR beta chains than in equally common others.

The PCR employed 60 Vbeta primers together with 13 Jbeta primers. The assay was immunoSEQ multiplex PCR, and TCRdb's table has in-frame clones only and misses some. The sample includes about 160,000 clones, around 83% of them seen just once. The study sampled nominally healthy donors, though unrecorded immune exposures were likely. The sequencing sample was made of PBMCs. This TCR derives from a man between 45 and 60 years old in good health and CMV-seropositive.

The CDR3 spells CSARPGLAQFF. In DNA, the CDR3 is TGCAGTGCTAGGCCGGGACTAGCGCAGTTCTTC. The rearrangement uses TRBV20-1 and TRBJ2-1; TRBD2 aligns across 9 bases. Unmatched junction bases numbered 3, after V lost 3 bases and J lost 12 bases. Germline V lookup: CDR1 DFQATT, CDR2 SNEGSKA (reference sequence). The CDR3 runs 11 residues.